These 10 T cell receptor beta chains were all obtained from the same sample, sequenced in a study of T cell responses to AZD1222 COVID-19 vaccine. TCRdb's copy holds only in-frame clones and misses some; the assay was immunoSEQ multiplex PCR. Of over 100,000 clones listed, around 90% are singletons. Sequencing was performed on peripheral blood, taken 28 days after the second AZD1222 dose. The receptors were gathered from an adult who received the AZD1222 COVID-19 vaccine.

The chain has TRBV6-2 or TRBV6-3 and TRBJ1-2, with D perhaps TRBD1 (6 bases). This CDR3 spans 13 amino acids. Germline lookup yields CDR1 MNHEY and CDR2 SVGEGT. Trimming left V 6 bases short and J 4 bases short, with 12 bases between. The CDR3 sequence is CASSLWGAYGYTF. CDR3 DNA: TGTGCCAGCAGCCTCTGGGGGGCCTATGGCTACACCTTC.

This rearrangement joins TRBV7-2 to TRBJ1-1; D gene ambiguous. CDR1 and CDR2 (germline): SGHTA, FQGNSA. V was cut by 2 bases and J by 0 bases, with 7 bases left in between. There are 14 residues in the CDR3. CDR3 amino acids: CASSLRRLNTEAFF. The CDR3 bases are TGTGCCAGCAGCTTAAGGCGATTGAACACTGAAGCTTTCTTT.

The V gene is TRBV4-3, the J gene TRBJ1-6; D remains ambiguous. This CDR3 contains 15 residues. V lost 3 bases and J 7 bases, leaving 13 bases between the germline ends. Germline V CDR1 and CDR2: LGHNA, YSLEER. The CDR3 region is CASSQRQAGNSPLHF. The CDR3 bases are TGCGCCAGCAGCCAGCGGCAGGCGGGAAATTCACCCCTCCACTTT.

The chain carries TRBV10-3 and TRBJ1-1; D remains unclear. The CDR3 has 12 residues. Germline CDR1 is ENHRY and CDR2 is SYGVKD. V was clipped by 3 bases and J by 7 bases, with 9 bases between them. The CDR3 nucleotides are TGTGCCATCAGTGAATGGGGTGTTGAAGCTTTCTTT. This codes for CAISEWGVEAFF.

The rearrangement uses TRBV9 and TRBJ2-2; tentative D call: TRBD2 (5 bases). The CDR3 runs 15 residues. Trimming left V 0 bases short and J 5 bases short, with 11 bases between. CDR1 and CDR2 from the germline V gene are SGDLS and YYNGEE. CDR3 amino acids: CASSVVGVYTGELFF. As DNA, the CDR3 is TGTGCCAGCAGCGTAGTCGGGGTCTATACCGGGGAGCTGTTTTTT.

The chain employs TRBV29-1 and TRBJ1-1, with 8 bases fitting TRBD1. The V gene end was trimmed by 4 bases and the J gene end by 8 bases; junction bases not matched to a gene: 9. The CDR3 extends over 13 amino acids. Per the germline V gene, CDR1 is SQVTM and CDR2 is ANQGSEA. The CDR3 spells CSVVSPGTGEAFF. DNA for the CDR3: TGCAGCGTTGTAAGCCCCGGGACAGGAGAAGCTTTCTTT.

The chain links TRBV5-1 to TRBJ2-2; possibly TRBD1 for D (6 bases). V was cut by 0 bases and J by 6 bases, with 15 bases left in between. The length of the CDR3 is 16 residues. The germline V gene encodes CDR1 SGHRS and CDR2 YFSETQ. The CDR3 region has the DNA TGCGCCAGCAGCTTGGACGGGACACCTGGTGCCGGGGAGCTGTTTTTT. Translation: CASSLDGTPGAGELFF.

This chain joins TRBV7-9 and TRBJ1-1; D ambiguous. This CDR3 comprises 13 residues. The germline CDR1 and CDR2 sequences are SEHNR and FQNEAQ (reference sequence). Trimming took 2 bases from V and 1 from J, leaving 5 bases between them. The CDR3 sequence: CASSLSSNTEAFF. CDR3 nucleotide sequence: TGTGCCAGCAGCTTATCGTCGAACACTGAAGCTTTCTTT.

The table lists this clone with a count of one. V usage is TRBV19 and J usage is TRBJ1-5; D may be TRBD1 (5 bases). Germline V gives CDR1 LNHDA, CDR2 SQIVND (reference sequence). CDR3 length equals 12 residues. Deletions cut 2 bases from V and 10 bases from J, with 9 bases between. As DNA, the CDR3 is TGTGCCAGTAGTATAAGGGGTCGACCCCAGCATTTT. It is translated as CASSIRGRPQHF.

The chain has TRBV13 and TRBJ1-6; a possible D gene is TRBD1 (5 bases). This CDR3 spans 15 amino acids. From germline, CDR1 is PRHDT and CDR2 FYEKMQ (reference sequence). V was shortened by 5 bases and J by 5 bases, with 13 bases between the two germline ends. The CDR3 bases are TGTGCCAGCAGCCCAGCCCGGGGCCATAATTCACCCCTCCACTTT. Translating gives CASSPARGHNSPLHF.